The next 10 T cell receptor beta chains were all read from a single sample in a study of blood T cell repertoires in COVID-19. The repertoire was sequenced with immunoSEQ multiplex PCR; TCRdb's copy has only in-frame clones and lacks some. The repertoire holds some 300,000 clones, with around nine tenths as singletons. Source material: peripheral blood. All receptors derive from a woman aged 65 to 85 with COVID-19, enrolled during active disease.

The V call is TRBV18, the J call TRBJ1-6; the D is unclear. The ends were cut back, 6 bases at V and 6 bases at J, with 9 bases in the middle. Germline-derived CDR1 and CDR2 are KGHSH and LQKENI. The CDR3 is 13 amino acids. In DNA, the CDR3 is TGTGCCAGCTCCCCCAACTTTAATTCACCCCTCCACTTT. As protein: CASSPNFNSPLHF.

The chain employs TRBV28 and TRBJ2-7; 8 bases match TRBD2. With 1 base clipped from V and 3 bases from J, the junction kept 5 bases outside the gene matches. Germline V gene lookup returns CDR1 MDHEN and CDR2 SYDVKM. The length of the CDR3 is 15 residues. Here the CDR3 reads CASSLFREGLYEQYF. The CDR3 bases are TGTGCCAGCAGTTTATTCCGGGAGGGACTCTACGAGCAGTACTTC.

The chain joins TRBV27 to TRBJ1-5; 10 bases are a match to TRBD1. J was trimmed by 1 base and V by 10 bases; bases with no gene match: 19. The CDR3 runs to 19 residues. Germline assignment: CDR1 MNHEY and CDR2 SMNVEV (reference sequence). The chain's CDR3 is CATVRGRTGGTLSNQPQHF. In DNA, the CDR3 is TGTGCCACCGTAAGAGGGAGGACAGGGGGTACCCTGAGCAATCAGCCCCAGCATTTT.

This chain connects TRBV28 to TRBJ2-7; D may be TRBD1 (5 bases). The germline gives CDR1 MDHEN, CDR2 SYDVKM. V was cut by 6 bases and J by 1 base, with 7 bases left in between. The CDR3 totals 12 residues. The CDR3 loop reads CASRGPSYEQYF. The CDR3 DNA reads TGTGCCAGCAGGGGGCCGTCCTACGAGCAGTACTTC.

The table lists this clone with a count of one. This chain links TRBV9 with TRBJ2-5, with 7 bases matching TRBD1. The ends lost 3 bases at V and 4 bases at J; junction bases unmatched: 3. CDR1 and CDR2 from the germline V gene are SGDLS and YYNGEE. The CDR3 runs to 13 residues. CDR3 loop: CASSETGVETQYF. The CDR3 DNA sequence: TGTGCCAGCAGCGAAACAGGGGTAGAGACCCAGTACTTC.

The sample holds one count of this clone. V gene TRBV19 combines with J gene TRBJ2-1, with a weak D call TRBD1 (6 bases). Germline V gene lookup returns CDR1 LNHDA and CDR2 SQIVND (reference sequence). CDR3 length: 13 residues. V was pared by 4 bases and J by 4 bases, with 8 bases between. The CDR3, as DNA: TGTGCCAGTAGTAAGGGGGATTACAATGAGCAGTTCTTC. It is translated as CASSKGDYNEQFF.

The V call is TRBV27, the J call TRBJ2-1; 10 positions agree with TRBD1. This CDR3 is built from 16 residues. V shed 2 bases and J 6 bases; nucleotides not matched to a gene: 7. Per the germline V gene, CDR1 is MNHEY and CDR2 is SMNVEV (reference sequence). As DNA, the CDR3 is TGTGCCAGCAGTTTAAGGGGGACAGGGGCCGGCAATGAGCAGTTCTTC. Translation gives CASSLRGTGAGNEQFF.

V gene TRBV2 combines with J gene TRBJ1-6, with D uncertain. Trimming left V 3 bases short and J 7 bases short, with 13 bases between. The germline CDR1 and CDR2 sequences are SNHLY and FYNNEI. The CDR3 consists of 15 residues. CDR3 region: CASSEEGSRNSPLHF. In DNA form, the CDR3 reads TGTGCCAGCAGTGAGGAGGGCTCAAGAAATTCACCCCTCCACTTT.

This chain connects TRBV2 to TRBJ1-1, with a weak D call TRBD1 (6 bases). Trimming shortened V by 10 bases and J by 1 base, and 13 bases separated the two germline ends. The germline CDR1 and CDR2 sequences are SNHLY and FYNNEI. The CDR3 totals 13 residues. Here the CDR3 reads CATTQGPNTEAFF. In DNA, the CDR3 is TGTGCCACAACGCAGGGGCCGAACACTGAAGCTTTCTTT.

This chain links TRBV18 with TRBJ1-5; 7 bases match TRBD1. CDR1 and CDR2 from the germline V gene are KGHSH and LQKENI. The CDR3 sequence is 15 residues long. V lost 5 bases and J lost 6; bases outside the gene matches: 10. For the CDR3, the DNA is TGTGCCAGCTCATTGGGTGAAGGGGGCGGTCAGCCCCAGCATTTT. Its protein is CASSLGEGGGQPQHF. Using reference TRBV18 and TRBJ1-5 for the parts outside the CDR3, the full variable domain is NAGVMQNPRHLVRRRGQEARLRCSPMKGHSHVYWYRQLPEEGLKFMVYLQKENIIDESGMPKERFSAEFPKEGPSILRIQQVVRGDSAAYFCASSLGEGGGQPQHFGDGTRLSIL.